A selection of T cell receptor beta chains follows, all from one sample in a study of cytomegalovirus exposure and HLA in healthy donors. Repertoires were generated with immunoSEQ multiplex PCR, while TCRdb's copy carries only in-frame clones and drops some. In the table there are 100,000 to 130,000 clones, about 85% of which are singletons. Sequenced material: PBMCs. These receptors were collected from a woman aged 18-29 years in good health and CMV-seronegative. The conserved cysteine and the conserved F or W are not part of the CDR3 here.

V gene: TRBV7-2; J gene: TRBJ1-1; CDR3 protein: ASSPRTGGSEAF
V gene: TRBV30; J gene: TRBJ2-7; CDR3 protein: AFRLAGRYEQY
V gene: TRBV2; J gene: TRBJ1-5; CDR3 protein: ASTPESGQPQH
V gene: TRBV5-1; J gene: TRBJ2-2; CDR3 protein: ASSLVVSGGPGELF
V gene: TRBV4-1; J gene: TRBJ1-4; CDR3 protein: ASSQRGASNEKLF
V gene: TRBV5-6; J gene: TRBJ1-4; CDR3 protein: ASSQPMREKLF
V gene: TRBV9; J gene: TRBJ1-4; CDR3 protein: ASSADRGENEKLF
V gene: TRBV7-9; J gene: TRBJ2-5; CDR3 protein: ASSQPGLPHQETQY
V gene: TRBV27; J gene: TRBJ2-3; CDR3 protein: ASSPLSSGVSTDTQY
V gene: TRBV15; J gene: TRBJ1-6; CDR3 protein: ATSRGDGPSPLH
V gene: TRBV9; J gene: TRBJ2-3; CDR3 protein: ASSAPPGGLSTDTQY
V gene: TRBV5-1; J gene: TRBJ1-5; CDR3 protein: ASSRTTGSNQPQH
V gene: TRBV11-2; J gene: TRBJ2-7; CDR3 protein: ASSRNRGYEQY
V gene: TRBV7-9; J gene: TRBJ1-1; CDR3 protein: ASTRSGGSLAF
V gene: TRBV7-9; J gene: TRBJ1-6; CDR3 protein: ASSLAKQGASYNSPLH
V gene: TRBV6-5; J gene: TRBJ1-5; CDR3 protein: ASRTASNQPQH
V gene: TRBV5-1; J gene: TRBJ1-3; CDR3 protein: ASNGTRSSSGNTIY
V gene: TRBV30; J gene: TRBJ2-7; CDR3 protein: AWSAKGLPYEQY
V gene: TRBV10-3; J gene: TRBJ2-5; CDR3 protein: AIGGSETQY
V gene: TRBV12-5; J gene: TRBJ2-7; CDR3 protein: ASGDRITSSYEQY
V gene: TRBV7-3; J gene: TRBJ2-1; CDR3 protein: ASSLTGHNNEQF
V gene: TRBV9; J gene: TRBJ2-1; CDR3 protein: ASSLTGTGGKNEQF
V gene: TRBV4-1; J gene: TRBJ2-7; CDR3 protein: ASSQALGGYEQY
V gene: TRBV12-2; J gene: TRBJ2-7; CDR3 protein: ASRLDPGTGSCAGEQY
V gene: TRBV19; J gene: TRBJ1-2; CDR3 protein: ASLPRGELFDGYT
V gene: TRBV5-1; J gene: TRBJ2-7; CDR3 protein: ASSLGLAGAYEQY
V gene: TRBV9; J gene: TRBJ1-5; CDR3 protein: ASSAGGVDQPQH
V gene: TRBV12-5; J gene: TRBJ1-1; CDR3 protein: ASGLYEDTEAF
V gene: TRBV4-1; J gene: TRBJ1-6; CDR3 protein: ASSQDPPGPYYNSPLH
V gene: TRBV5-6; J gene: TRBJ1-1; CDR3 protein: ASSAGGNTEAF
V gene: TRBV9; J gene: TRBJ1-1; CDR3 protein: ASSHRQANTEAF
V gene: TRBV19; J gene: TRBJ1-2; CDR3 protein: ASRDDLHPGYT
V gene: TRBV29-1; J gene: TRBJ1-1; CDR3 protein: SAGDRGEAF
V gene: TRBV6-6; J gene: TRBJ2-7; CDR3 protein: ASSYGQGTGEQY
V gene: TRBV10-1; J gene: TRBJ2-1; CDR3 protein: ASSGSYNEQF
V gene: TRBV5-1; J gene: TRBJ1-1; CDR3 protein: ASSGADGTGEERAF
V gene: TRBV30; J gene: TRBJ2-2; CDR3 protein: AWSGLAGGRSPGELF
V gene: TRBV9; J gene: TRBJ2-3; CDR3 protein: ASSVRAGGQQTDTQY
V gene: TRBV28; J gene: TRBJ2-6; CDR3 protein: ASVPQGGGEFGANVLT
V gene: TRBV4-1; J gene: TRBJ2-7; CDR3 protein: ASSQGTGLAFEQY
V gene: TRBV5-6; J gene: TRBJ2-7; CDR3 protein: ASSPFGGGHSYEQY
V gene: TRBV25-1; J gene: TRBJ1-2; CDR3 protein: ASSELNDFSIGYT
V gene: TRBV27; J gene: TRBJ2-3; CDR3 protein: ASGLAVTDTQY
V gene: TRBV19; J gene: TRBJ2-1; CDR3 protein: ASSIVTADNEQF
V gene: TRBV9; J gene: TRBJ2-3; CDR3 protein: ASSVAGGTTDTQY
V gene: TRBV9; J gene: TRBJ1-2; CDR3 protein: ASSPRNLATGYYT
V gene: TRBV20-1; J gene: TRBJ2-5; CDR3 protein: SAIGGETQY
V gene: TRBV4-1; J gene: TRBJ1-5; CDR3 protein: ASSPSRGTHQPQH
V gene: TRBV7-6; J gene: TRBJ1-4; CDR3 protein: ASSLGQGSEKLF
V gene: TRBV6-1; J gene: TRBJ2-7; CDR3 protein: ASSGPSGVGYEQY
V gene: TRBV13; J gene: TRBJ2-4; CDR3 protein: ASSLSLRTSGTLAKNIQY
V gene: TRBV5-1; J gene: TRBJ2-7; CDR3 protein: ASSLEPGWVSYEQY
V gene: TRBV10-3; J gene: TRBJ2-3; CDR3 protein: ASGTSGTDTQY
V gene: TRBV4-1; J gene: TRBJ1-6; CDR3 protein: ASSQDPGGRNSPLH
V gene: TRBV14; J gene: TRBJ1-2; CDR3 protein: ASSHYYTGALYGYT
V gene: TRBV19; J gene: TRBJ1-3; CDR3 protein: ASSGDSTSGNTIY
V gene: TRBV5-1; J gene: TRBJ1-3; CDR3 protein: ASSLSAGTYSGNTIY
V gene: TRBV6-1; J gene: TRBJ2-7; CDR3 protein: ACDDRSYEQY
V gene: TRBV28; J gene: TRBJ2-7; CDR3 protein: ASSSGSGGSYEQY